Included here is one T cell receptor (beta chain) sequence, with context. V lost 6 bases, J lost 12 bases, and 15 bases lay in between. CDR1 is MNHEY, CDR2 SVGEGT, per germline. This CDR3 spans 12 amino acids. The data were obtained in a study of T cell repertoires in cytomegalovirus infection. Each CDR3 protein is one row after TCRdb ran MiXCR on the reads. The sample lists approximately 500,000 distinct CDR3 sequences; roughly 29% were seen once. This sequence originates from a human donor in good health (CMV status not recorded). Some clones in this sample may be carry-over from other donors' samples. V gene TRBV6-2 or TRBV6-3 combines with J gene TRBJ2-1, with D maybe TRBD2 (6 bases). The sequencing sample was made of PBMCs. The CDR3 DNA is TGTGCCAGCAGCAACCGACTAGTTGGGCAGTTCTTC. Translated, it gives CASSNRLVGQFF.